This TCR beta chain was obtained from a study of identical twins. This clonotype was seen once. Germline V lookup: CDR1 DFQATT, CDR2 SNEGSKA (reference sequence). The CDR3 length is 15 residues. Trimming left V 0 bases short and J 6 bases short, with 18 bases between. MiXCR, applied by TCRdb to the 5' RACE reads, yields one record per CDR3 protein. Here the sample spans hundreds of thousands of distinct CDR3 sequences, approximately 13% being singletons. In addition, the sample was reused for a study of yellow fever vaccine responses in identical twins. As reported in that work: As reported, the vaccine T cell response of twins seemed partly convergent and partly personalized.

This TCR came from a young woman in good health. V and J are TRBV20-1 and TRBJ2-7; either TRBD1 or TRBD2 may fit D (5 bases each). The sequenced material came from PBMCs. CDR3 DNA sequence: TGCAGTGCTAGAGATGGGTCCGATGGGGGTTCCGAGCAGTACGTC. It translates to CSARDGSDGGSEQYV.